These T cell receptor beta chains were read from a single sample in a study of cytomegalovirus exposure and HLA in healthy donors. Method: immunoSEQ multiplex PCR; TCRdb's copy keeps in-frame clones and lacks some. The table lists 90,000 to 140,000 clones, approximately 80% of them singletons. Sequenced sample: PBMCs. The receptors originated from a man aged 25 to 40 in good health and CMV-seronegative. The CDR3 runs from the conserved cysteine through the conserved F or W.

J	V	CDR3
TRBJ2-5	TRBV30	CAWRSGQGVLETQYF
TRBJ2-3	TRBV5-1	CASSLGGSTDTQYF
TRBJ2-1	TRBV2	CASRTRADSYNEQFF
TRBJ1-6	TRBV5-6	CASSLPTGVYNSPLHF
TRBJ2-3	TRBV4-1	CASSQDSLAGSTDTQYF
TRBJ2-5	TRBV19	CATGRGRSETQYF
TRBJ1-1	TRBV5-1	CASSSGPTEAFF
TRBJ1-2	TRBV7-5	CVRSRGGINTAYTF
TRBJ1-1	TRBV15	CATSRNQGAEAFF
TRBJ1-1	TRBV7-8	CASTSQPAHSGTEAFF
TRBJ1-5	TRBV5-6	CASSLGGQGNQPQHF
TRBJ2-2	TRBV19	CASSRGTGTGATGELFF
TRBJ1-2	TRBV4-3	CASSQVDRKDGYTF
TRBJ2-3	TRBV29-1	CSVLRDDTQYF
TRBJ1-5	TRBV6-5	CASSYDTNQPQHF
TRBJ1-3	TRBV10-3	CAIRAGGETGNTIYF
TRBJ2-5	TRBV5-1	CASSFLGEETQYF
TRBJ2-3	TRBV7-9	CASSRMGQGVGTQYF
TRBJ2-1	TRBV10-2	CASSGGVWGQDSYNEQFF
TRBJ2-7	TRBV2	CASRKPAASGRDEQYF
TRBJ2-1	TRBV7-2	CASSSIGSYNEQFF
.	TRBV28	CASSPPGQPSYEQYF
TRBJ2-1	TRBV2	CASSSGGDSYNEQFF
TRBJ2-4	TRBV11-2	CASSLTAEVSKNIQYF
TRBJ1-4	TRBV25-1	CASGHGGDTNEKLFF
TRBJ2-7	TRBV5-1	CASSPGLAGGYEQYF
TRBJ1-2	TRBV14	CASSQQGQYYGYTF
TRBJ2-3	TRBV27	CASSLVGRVTDTQYF
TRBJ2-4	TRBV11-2	CASSSSGKNIQYF
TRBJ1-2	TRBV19	CASSIADRGQNYGYTF
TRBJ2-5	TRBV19	CASSIRGGEETQYF
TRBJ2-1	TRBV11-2	CASRPDGGNNEQFF
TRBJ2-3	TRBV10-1	CASSGVTVTDTQYF
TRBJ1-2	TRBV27	CASSNTGSYGYTF
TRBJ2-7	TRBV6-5	CASNDGGNYEQYF
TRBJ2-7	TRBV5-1	CASSLVYQGDYEQYF
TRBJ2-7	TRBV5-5	CASSSSPHRGINEQYF
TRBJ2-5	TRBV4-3	CASSQDTAGQETQYF
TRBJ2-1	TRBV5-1	CASSRLLRQGPHEQFF
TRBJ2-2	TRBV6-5	CASRRGSTGELFF